This T cell receptor (beta chain) was retrieved from a study of radiation and T cells in renal cell carcinoma. Study overall: Nephrectomy followed 15 Gy stereotactic body radiation by 4 weeks.

The CDR3 covers 15 residues. From germline, CDR1 is SQVTM and CDR2 ANQGSEA. V gave up 5 bases and J gave up 5 bases; unmatched junction bases: 11. Time point here: blood 2 weeks post-SBRT. The treatment denotes: 15 Gy SBRT to primary tumor, nephrectomy 4 weeks later. Serial blood draws occurred at baseline and 2 and 4 weeks post-SBRT. Using immunoSEQ multiplex PCR, the repertoire was profiled, and TCRdb retains in-frame clones only, with some absent. The profile shows 70,000 to 90,000 clones, roughly 85% of them singletons. General observations from the study: Baseline intratumoral clonotype presence is unknown without pretreatment biopsies. From baseline, blood top tumor clonotypes peaked at 2 weeks post-radiation.

On this clone itself: Its antigen is unknown.

This sequence originates from a woman aged 45-59 years with renal cell carcinoma. The rearrangement joins TRBV29-1 to TRBJ2-5, with TRBD1 identical over 10 bases. Sequencing was performed on blood, taken from a patient whose treatment included radiotherapy and nephrectomy. In nucleotides, the CDR3 is TGCAGCGTTACCTCGACAGGGGGCGCGCGGGAGACCCAGTACTTC. Translated, it gives CSVTSTGGARETQYF.